This TCR beta chain was sequenced for a study of shared clonotypes between healthy human individuals. Whole-study context: Used for every donor were three CD4 naive, three CD4 memory, two CD8 naive and one CD8 memory plate. General study results and limits: Clonotypes that were shared across a handful of donors made up 4% to 6% of naive CD4 clonotypes.

About this clone: What it recognizes is unknown. This sample includes further DNA sequences coding for the same CDR3.

Negatively enriched CD4+ T cells were divided by CD45RA into naive and memory. CDR1 and CDR2 from the germline V gene are SGHRS and YFSETQ. The CDR3 covers 15 residues. The ends were cut back, 0 bases at V and 1 base at J, with 10 bases in the middle. Researchers divided each subset's genomic DNA evenly across several immunoSEQ plates. TCRdb's copy holds only in-frame clones and misses some; the assay was immunoSEQ multiplex PCR. The table has 2 million to 3 million clones, 90% to 95% seen once. The sequencing input was naive CD4+ T cells sorted from blood. Subset here: CD45RA+ positively selected. V is TRBV5-1 and J is TRBJ2-5, with a possible D match to TRBD2 (5 bases). The source of this sequence is a young man in good health. The CDR3 loop is CASSLGRGGQETQYF. DNA of the CDR3: TGCGCCAGCAGCTTGGGACGGGGTGGCCAAGAGACCCAGTACTTC.